The clone carrying this T cell receptor (beta chain) has a count of ten or more. Its antigen is not identified. This sample was included in a study of response to subunit inactivated influenza vaccine. In TCRdb, the RT-PCR reads were re-called with MiXCR into one record per CDR3 protein. The sample shows roughly 500,000 distinct CDR3 sequences, less than 30% of them seen only once. The CDR3 extends over 17 amino acids. Regarding the study as a whole: The authors offered the suggestion that each seasonal influenza vaccination recruits few new T cells.

The sample here was CD4+ T cells sorted from PBMCs, taken about 5 days after vaccination. The sequence was collected from a man aged 50 to 59 who received an inactivated influenza vaccine. This rearrangement joins TRBV12-2 to TRBJ2-3; TRBD1, the table's D call, lacks a check against the DNA. TRBV12-2 is annotated as a pseudogene. CDR3 amino acids: CASRLAGRGRGTDTQYF. Written as DNA, the CDR3 is TGTGCAAGTCGCTTAGCCGGCAGGGGGCGCGGGACAGATACGCAGTATTTT.